The present T cell receptor (beta chain) was sequenced within a study of shared clonotypes between healthy human individuals. Overall study context: Per donor, CD8 memory used one plate, CD8 naive used two, CD4 memory used three and CD4 naive used three.

Whole-study findings and limits: Relative to their counterparts shared across all four donors, non-shared clonotypes exhibited diminished generation probabilities. Memory subsets generally showed lower estimated richness than naive subsets.

Regarding this clone: Its target is not known.

The donors, healthy adults who were HIV-negative, had experienced no recent acute infections or vaccinations. V lost 5 bases to trimming and J lost 6 bases; unmatched junction nucleotides: 16. Germline CDR1 reads KGHSH; CDR2 reads LQKENI. The CDR3 runs to 17 residues. Generated by immunoSEQ multiplex PCR, the TCRdb table keeps only in-frame clones and is missing some. Here the sample spans approximately 1,500,000 clones, nearly 99% being singletons. The sequence derives from a man younger than 45 in good health. This rearrangement joins TRBV18 to TRBJ1-5; 7 bases line up with TRBD1. Material: naive CD4+ T cells sorted from blood. Subset here: CD45RA+ positively selected. CDR3 in amino acids: CASSKGSTTGRSQPQHF. Written as DNA, the CDR3 is TGTGCCAGCTCAAAGGGGAGCACGACAGGGAGGTCTCAGCCCCAGCATTTT. Filled out from reference TRBV18 and TRBJ1-5, the complete variable domain reads NAGVMQNPRHLVRRRGQEARLRCSPMKGHSHVYWYRQLPEEGLKFMVYLQKENIIDESGMPKERFSAEFPKEGPSILRIQQVVRGDSAAYFCASSKGSTTGRSQPQHFGDGTRLSIL.